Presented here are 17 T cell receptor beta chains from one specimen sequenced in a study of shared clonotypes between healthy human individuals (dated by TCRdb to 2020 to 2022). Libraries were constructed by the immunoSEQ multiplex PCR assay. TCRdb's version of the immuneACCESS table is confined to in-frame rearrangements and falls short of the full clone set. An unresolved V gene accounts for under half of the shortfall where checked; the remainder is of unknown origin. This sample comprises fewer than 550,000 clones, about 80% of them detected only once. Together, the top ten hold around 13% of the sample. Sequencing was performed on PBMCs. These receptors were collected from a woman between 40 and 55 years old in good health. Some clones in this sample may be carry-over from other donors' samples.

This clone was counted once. Here the CDR3 reads CASSLGAVDTEAFF. CDR3 in DNA: TGTGCCAGCTCACTGGGTGCAGTAGACACTGAAGCTTTCTTT. This sequence joins TRBV6-5 and TRBJ1-1; D is ambiguous. Germline CDR1 is MNHEY and CDR2 is SVGAGI. The CDR3 runs 14 residues. V lost 8 bases and J lost 3, with 16 bases in between.

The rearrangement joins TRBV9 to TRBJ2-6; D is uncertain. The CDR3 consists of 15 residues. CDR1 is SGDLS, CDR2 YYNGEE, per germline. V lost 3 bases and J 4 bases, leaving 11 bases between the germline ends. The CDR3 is CASSDRVSGANVLTF. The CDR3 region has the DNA TGTGCCAGCAGCGACCGAGTGTCGGGGGCCAACGTCCTGACTTTC.

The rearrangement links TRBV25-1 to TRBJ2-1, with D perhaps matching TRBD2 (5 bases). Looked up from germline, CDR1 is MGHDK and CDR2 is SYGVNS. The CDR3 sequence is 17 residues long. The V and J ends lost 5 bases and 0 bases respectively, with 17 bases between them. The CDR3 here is CASSNSLDSVSYNEQFF. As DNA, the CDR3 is TGTGCCAGCAGTAATTCTCTGGACTCCGTCTCCTACAATGAGCAGTTCTTC.

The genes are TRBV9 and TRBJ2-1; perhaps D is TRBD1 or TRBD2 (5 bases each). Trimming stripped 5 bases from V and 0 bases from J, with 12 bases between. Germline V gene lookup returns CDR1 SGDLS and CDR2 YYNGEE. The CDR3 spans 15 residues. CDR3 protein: CASRAWGTSYNEQFF. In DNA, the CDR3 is TGTGCCAGCAGAGCCTGGGGGACCTCCTACAATGAGCAGTTCTTC.

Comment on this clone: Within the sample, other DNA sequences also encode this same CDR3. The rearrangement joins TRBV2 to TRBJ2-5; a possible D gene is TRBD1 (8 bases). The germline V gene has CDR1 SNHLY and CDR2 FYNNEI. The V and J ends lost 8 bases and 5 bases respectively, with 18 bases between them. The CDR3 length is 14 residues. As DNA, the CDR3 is TGTGCCAGCCAAAGAGACAGGGGAGGGGAGACCCAGTACTTC. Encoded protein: CASQRDRGGETQYF. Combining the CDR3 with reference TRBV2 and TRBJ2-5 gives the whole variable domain EPEVTQTPSHQVTQMGQEVILRCVPISNHLYFYWYRQILGQKVEFLVSFYNNEISEKSEIFDDQFSVERPDGSNFTLKIRSTKLEDSAMYFCASQRDRGGETQYFGPGTRLLVL.

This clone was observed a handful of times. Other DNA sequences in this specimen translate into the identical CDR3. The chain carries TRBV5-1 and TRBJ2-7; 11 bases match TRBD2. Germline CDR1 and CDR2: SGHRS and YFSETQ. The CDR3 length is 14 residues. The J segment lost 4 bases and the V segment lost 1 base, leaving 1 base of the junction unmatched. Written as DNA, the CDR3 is TGCGCCAGCAGCTTGACTAGCGGGAGTTACGAGCAGTACTTC. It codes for CASSLTSGSYEQYF.

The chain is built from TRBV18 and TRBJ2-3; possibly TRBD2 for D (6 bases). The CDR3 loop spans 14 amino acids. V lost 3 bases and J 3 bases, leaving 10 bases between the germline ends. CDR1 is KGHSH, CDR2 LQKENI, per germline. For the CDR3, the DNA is TGTGCCAGCTCACCGTCGGGAGCGACAGATACGCAGTATTTT. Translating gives CASSPSGATDTQYF. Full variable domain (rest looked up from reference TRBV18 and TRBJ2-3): NAGVMQNPRHLVRRRGQEARLRCSPMKGHSHVYWYRQLPEEGLKFMVYLQKENIIDESGMPKERFSAEFPKEGPSILRIQQVVRGDSAAYFCASSPSGATDTQYFGPGTRLTVL.

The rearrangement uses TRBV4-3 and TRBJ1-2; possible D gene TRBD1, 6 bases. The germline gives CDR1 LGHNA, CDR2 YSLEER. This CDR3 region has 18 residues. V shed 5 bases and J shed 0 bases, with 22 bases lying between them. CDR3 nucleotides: TGCGCCAGCAGCGCTCGCCACGGGGGCGACCGAGCTAACTATGGCTACACCTTC. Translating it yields CASSARHGGDRANYGYTF.

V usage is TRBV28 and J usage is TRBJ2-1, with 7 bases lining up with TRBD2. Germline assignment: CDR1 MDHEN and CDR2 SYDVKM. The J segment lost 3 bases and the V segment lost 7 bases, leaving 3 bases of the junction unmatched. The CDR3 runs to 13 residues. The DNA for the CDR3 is TGTGCCAGCAAGGGCGGGGGCTACAATGAGCAGTTCTTC. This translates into CASKGGGYNEQFF.

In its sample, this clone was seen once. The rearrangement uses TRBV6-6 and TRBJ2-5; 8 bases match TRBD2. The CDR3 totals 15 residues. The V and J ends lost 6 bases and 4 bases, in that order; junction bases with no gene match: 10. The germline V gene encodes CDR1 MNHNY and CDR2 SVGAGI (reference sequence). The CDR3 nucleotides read TGTGCCAGCAGCATCCGAGCGGGAGAGGGAGAGACCCAGTACTTC. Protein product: CASSIRAGEGETQYF.

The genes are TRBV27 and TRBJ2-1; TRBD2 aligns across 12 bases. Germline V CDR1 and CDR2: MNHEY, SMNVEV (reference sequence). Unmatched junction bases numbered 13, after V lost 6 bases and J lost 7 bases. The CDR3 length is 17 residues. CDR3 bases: TGTGCCAGCAGCTCCCCCTCTCTAGCGGGAGGGGGGAATGAGCAGTTCTTC. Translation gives CASSSPSLAGGGNEQFF.

CDR3 sequence: CASSLEGVASTDTQYF. The CDR3 DNA reads TGCGCCAGCAGCCTTGAGGGGGTAGCCAGCACAGATACGCAGTATTTT. V is TRBV5-1 and J is TRBJ2-3, with D possibly matching TRBD1 (6 bases). The CDR3 sequence is 16 residues long. V was pared by 4 bases and J by 0 bases, with 15 bases between. Germline V CDR1 and CDR2: SGHRS, YFSETQ.

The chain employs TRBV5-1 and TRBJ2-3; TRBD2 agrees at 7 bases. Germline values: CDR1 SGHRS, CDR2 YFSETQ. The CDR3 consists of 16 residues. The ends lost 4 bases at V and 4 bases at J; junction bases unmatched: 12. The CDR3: CASSPEWREFSDTQYF. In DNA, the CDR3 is TGCGCCAGCAGCCCGGAATGGCGGGAGTTCTCAGATACGCAGTATTTT.

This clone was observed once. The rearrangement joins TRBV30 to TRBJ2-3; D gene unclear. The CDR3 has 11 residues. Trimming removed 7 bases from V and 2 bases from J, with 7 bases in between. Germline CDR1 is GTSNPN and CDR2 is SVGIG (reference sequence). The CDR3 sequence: CALGLTDTQYF. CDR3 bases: TGTGCCTTAGGTCTCACAGATACGCAGTATTTT.

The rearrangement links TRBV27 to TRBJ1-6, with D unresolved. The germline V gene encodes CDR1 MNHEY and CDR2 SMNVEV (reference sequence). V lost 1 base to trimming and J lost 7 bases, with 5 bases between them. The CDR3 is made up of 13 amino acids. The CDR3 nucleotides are TGTGCCAGCAGTTTATATGGGAATTCACCCCTCCACTTT. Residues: CASSLYGNSPLHF.

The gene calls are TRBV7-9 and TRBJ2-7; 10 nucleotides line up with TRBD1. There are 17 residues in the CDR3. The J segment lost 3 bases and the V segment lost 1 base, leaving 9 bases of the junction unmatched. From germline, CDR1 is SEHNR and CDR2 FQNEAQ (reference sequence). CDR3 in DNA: TGTGCCAGCAGCTTAGGATTCCCGGGACAGGGGTTCTACGAGCAGTACTTC. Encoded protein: CASSLGFPGQGFYEQYF.

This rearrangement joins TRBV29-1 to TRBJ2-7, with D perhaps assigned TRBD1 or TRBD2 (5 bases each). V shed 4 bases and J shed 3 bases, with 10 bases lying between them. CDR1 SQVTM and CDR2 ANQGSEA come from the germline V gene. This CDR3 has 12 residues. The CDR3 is CSVGEGNYEQYF. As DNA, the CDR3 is TGCAGCGTTGGTGAGGGGAACTACGAGCAGTACTTC.